The entry below gives a single TCR beta chain sequence along with its context. This sample stems from a study of somatic mutations in cytotoxic T cells in rheumatoid arthritis. Trimming took 5 bases from V and 2 from J, leaving 16 bases between them. Per germline, CDR1 SEHNR and CDR2 FQNEAQ (reference sequence). There are 16 residues in the CDR3. Sequencing used immunoSEQ multiplex PCR; TCRdb keeps in-frame clones, though not all of them. Among fewer than 30,000 clones, roughly 82% were seen once, and the ten largest hold roughly 4.9%. Sequenced sample: CD8+ T cells sorted from blood. This sequence joins TRBV7-9 and TRBJ2-1; maybe TRBD2 (5 bases). This sequence originates from a middle-aged man in good health. The CDR3 bases are TGTGCCAGCAGCCCAAATTTAAATAGCGCCTACAATGAGCAGTTCTTC. It encodes CASSPNLNSAYNEQFF.